The clone carrying this T cell receptor beta chain occurred a few times. Its cognate antigen is unknown. The data were taken from a study of blood T cells in healthy people across ages. Study-wide findings and caveats: It was not possible, with unsorted PBMCs, to conclusively compare naive and antigen-experienced cells.

The use of a sample-barcoded 5' primer and a J-beta primer mix characterized a second PCR of roughly 7 to 11 cycles. TCRdb itself ran the 5' RACE reads through MiXCR, one entry per CDR3 protein. The sample shows 1,800,000 or so distinct CDR3 sequences, about 39% of them seen only once. Germline CDR1 and CDR2: LGHNA and YSLEER. The CDR3 covers 15 residues. V was trimmed by 2 bases and J by 2 bases, leaving 11 bases between them. The source material was blood. This sequence joins TRBV4-3 and TRBJ2-3; D is ambiguous. The receptor comes from a human donor in good health. The CDR3 loop reads CASSQQAGLTDTQYF. The CDR3 DNA is TGCGCCAGCAGCCAACAGGCAGGCCTCACAGATACGCAGTATTTT.